This T cell receptor beta chain was found in a study of cytomegalovirus exposure and HLA in healthy donors. Overall study: Of the donors genotyped, several hundred in all, 65% to 90% fell in the Caucasian-associated ancestry cluster. Study-level points and caveats: Later analysis placed DRB1 highest and HLA-C lowest in TCR association rates, which differed by HLA locus. Some TCR beta chains (roughly 160 of them) were listed as cytomegalovirus-associated.

PCR used 60 Vbeta primers and 13 Jbeta primers. The data were produced by immunoSEQ multiplex PCR, yet TCRdb's version contains in-frame clones alone and is incomplete. The sample shows 120,000 or so clones, approximately 80% of them seen only once. Details on this clone: Its antigen is unknown.

The CDR3 is 17 residues long. Germline V gives CDR1 LGHNA, CDR2 YSLEER. The V and J ends lost 0 bases and 5 bases respectively, with 19 bases between them. The sequence derives from a woman aged 18-29 years in good health and CMV-seronegative. The chain couples TRBV4-3 to TRBJ1-2, with a weak D call TRBD1 (5 bases). Sequencing input: PBMCs. The CDR3 is CASSQDPFLQQAYGYTF. The CDR3 nucleotides read TGCGCCAGCAGCCAAGATCCTTTTCTCCAACAGGCATATGGCTACACCTTC.